The entry below describes one TCR beta chain. Its specificity is not known. These data originate in a study of T cells in localized non-small cell lung cancer. Study outcomes and limitations: In uninvolved adjacent lung, T cell clonality reached its highest value, exceeding tumor. When the top 100 tumor clones were examined, a median approximately 59 of them also appeared in the adjacent lung, which was paired and uninvolved. Among blood samples, higher T cell density accompanied longer overall survival.

The method was immunoSEQ multiplex PCR; TCRdb's version includes in-frame clones alone and lacks a portion of them. The sample carries 72,000 or so clones, 84% recorded once. The source material was peripheral blood, sampled before any cancer treatment. The TCR was taken from a female donor over 55 with stage I lung adenocarcinoma.

Here the CDR3 reads CASSGTPGTGELFF. The CDR3 region has the DNA TGTGCCAGCAGCGGGACGCCGGGCACCGGGGAGCTGTTTTTT. This chain joins TRBV27 and TRBJ2-2; the D call may be TRBD1 or TRBD2 (5 bases each). This CDR3 is 14 amino acids long. The V gene's germline CDR1 is MNHEY and CDR2 SMNVEV (reference sequence). V lost 6 bases and J 4 bases, leaving 12 bases between the germline ends.